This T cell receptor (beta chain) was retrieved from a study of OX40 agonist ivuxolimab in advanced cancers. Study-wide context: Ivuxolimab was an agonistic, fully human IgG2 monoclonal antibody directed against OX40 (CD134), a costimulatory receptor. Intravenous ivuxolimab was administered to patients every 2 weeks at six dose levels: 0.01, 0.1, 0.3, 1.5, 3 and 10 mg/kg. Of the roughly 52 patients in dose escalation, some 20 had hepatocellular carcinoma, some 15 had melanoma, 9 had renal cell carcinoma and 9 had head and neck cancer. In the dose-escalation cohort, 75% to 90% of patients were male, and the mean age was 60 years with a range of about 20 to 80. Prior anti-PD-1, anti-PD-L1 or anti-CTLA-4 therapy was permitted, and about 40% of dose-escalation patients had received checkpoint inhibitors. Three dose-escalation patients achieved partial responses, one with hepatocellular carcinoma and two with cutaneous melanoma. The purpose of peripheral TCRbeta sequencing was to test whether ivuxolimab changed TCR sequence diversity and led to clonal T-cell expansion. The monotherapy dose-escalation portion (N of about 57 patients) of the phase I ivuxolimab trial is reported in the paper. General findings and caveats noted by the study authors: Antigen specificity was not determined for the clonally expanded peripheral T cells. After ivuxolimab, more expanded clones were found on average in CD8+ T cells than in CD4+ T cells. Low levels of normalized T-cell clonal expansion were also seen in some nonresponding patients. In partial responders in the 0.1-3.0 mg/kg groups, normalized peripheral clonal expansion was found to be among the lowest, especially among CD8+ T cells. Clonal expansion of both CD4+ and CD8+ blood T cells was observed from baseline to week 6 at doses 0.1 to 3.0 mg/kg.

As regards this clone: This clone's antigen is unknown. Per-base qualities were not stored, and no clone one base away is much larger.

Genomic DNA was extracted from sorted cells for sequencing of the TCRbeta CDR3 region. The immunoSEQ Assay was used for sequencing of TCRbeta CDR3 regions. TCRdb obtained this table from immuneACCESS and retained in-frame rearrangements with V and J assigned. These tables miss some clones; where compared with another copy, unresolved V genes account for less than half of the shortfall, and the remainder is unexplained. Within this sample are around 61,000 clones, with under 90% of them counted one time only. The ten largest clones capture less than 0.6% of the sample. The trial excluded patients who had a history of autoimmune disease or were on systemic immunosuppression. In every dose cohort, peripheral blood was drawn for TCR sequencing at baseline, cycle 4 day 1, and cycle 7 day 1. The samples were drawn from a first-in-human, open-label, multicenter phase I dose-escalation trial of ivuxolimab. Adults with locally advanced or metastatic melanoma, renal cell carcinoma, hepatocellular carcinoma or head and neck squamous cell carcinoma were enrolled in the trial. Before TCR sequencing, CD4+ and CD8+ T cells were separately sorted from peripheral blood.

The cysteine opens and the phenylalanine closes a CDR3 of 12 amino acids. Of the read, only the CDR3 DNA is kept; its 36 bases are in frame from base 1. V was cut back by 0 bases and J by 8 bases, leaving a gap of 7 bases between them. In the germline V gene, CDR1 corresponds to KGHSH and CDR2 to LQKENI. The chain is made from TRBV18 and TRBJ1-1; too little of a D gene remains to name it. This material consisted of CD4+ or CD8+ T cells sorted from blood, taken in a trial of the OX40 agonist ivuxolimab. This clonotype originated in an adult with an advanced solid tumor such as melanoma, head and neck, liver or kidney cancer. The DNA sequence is TGTGCCAGCTCACCACCTTTATCGGAAGCTTTCTTT. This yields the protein CASSPPLSEAFF.